A selection of T cell receptor beta chains follows, all from one sample in a study of T cells in Graves' hyperthyroidism and ophthalmopathy. TCRdb fed the multiplex PCR reads into MiXCR, producing one record per CDR3 protein. Of 450,000 to 600,000 distinct CDR3 sequences in the sample, nearly 20% were seen once. The sample consisted of blood. The receptors shown here come from a man in his forties with Graves' ophthalmopathy. Both conserved end residues are part of each CDR3. A D gene is named only where the DNA matches it firmly. Clone size is given for some rows only: seen once, a few or many times, or a class if the clone is expanded.

abundance,v_gene,j_gene,d_gene,CDR3aa,CDR3nt
-,TRBV4-1,TRBJ2-5,-,CASSQGLQQETQYF,TGCGCCAGCAGCCAAGGGCTCCAGCAAGAGACCCAGTACTTC
-,TRBV9,TRBJ2-3,TRBD2,CASSASSGGTDTQYF,TGTGCCAGCAGCGCAAGTAGCGGGGGTACAGATACGCAGTATTTT
once,TRBV11-2,TRBJ2-3,-,CASSPTNDPNTDTQYF,TGTGCCAGCTCCCCAACCAACGACCCGAACACAGATACGCAGTATTTT
many,TRBV7-9,TRBJ1-1,-,CASSFDAVSTEAFF,TGTGCCAGCAGCTTTGATGCAGTGAGCACTGAAGCTTTCTTT
-,TRBV6-1,TRBJ1-1,-,CASSYQEVITEAFF,TGTGCCAGCAGTTACCAAGAGGTAATCACTGAAGCTTTCTTT
many,TRBV6-1,TRBJ2-5,TRBD2,CASSQGRLAGGKTQYF,TGTGCCAGCAGTCAAGGACGTCTAGCGGGAGGAAAGACCCAGTACTTC
-,TRBV7-9,TRBJ2-7,-,CASSSGGGSVNYEQYF,TGTGCCAGCAGCTCCGGAGGGGGATCGGTAAACTACGAGCAGTACTTC
many,TRBV30,TRBJ1-1,-,CAWVEGEAFF,TGTGCCTGGGTAGAGGGTGAAGCTTTCTTT
-,TRBV6-2/TRBV6-3,TRBJ2-3,TRBD2,CASSRLPGLANSDTQYF,TGTGCCAGCAGTCGACTTCCGGGACTAGCGAATTCAGATACGCAGTATTTT
few,TRBV7-2,TRBJ2-3,-,CASNLAEPDTQYF,TGTGCCAGCAACTTAGCAGAGCCAGATACGCAGTATTTT
-,TRBV27,TRBJ1-3,-,CASSLVGGPSGNTIYF,TGTGCCAGCAGTTTAGTCGGGGGTCCCTCTGGAAACACCATATATTTT
many,TRBV12-3/TRBV12-4,TRBJ2-3,TRBD1,CASRAGQALGDTQYF,TGTGCCAGCAGGGCCGGACAGGCATTGGGAGATACGCAGTATTTT
few,TRBV7-2,TRBJ2-1,-,CASSFGKHVGESYNEQFF,TGTGCCAGCAGCTTCGGCAAGCACGTGGGGGAATCCTACAATGAGCAGTTCTTC
many,TRBV19,TRBJ2-4,TRBD1,CASSSQGADIQYF,TGTGCCAGTAGTTCACAGGGGGCAGACATTCAGTACTTC
few,TRBV5-1,TRBJ2-2,-,CASSPGTKLGGELFF,TGCGCCAGCAGCCCCGGGACAAAACTAGGCGGGGAGCTGTTTTTT
many,TRBV20-1,TRBJ2-7,-,CSARGQGHDEQYF,TGCAGTGCTAGGGGTCAGGGTCATGACGAGCAGTACTTC
many,TRBV6-2/TRBV6-3,TRBJ2-7,-,CASRAPSRAEQYF,TGTGCCAGCAGAGCCCCGTCAAGGGCCGAGCAGTACTTC
-,TRBV7-2,TRBJ2-1,TRBD2,CASSLQGGGYNEQFF,TGTGCCAGCAGCTTACAGGGCGGGGGCTACAATGAGCAGTTCTTC